Following are 17 T cell receptor beta chains from one sample sequenced in a study of OX40 agonist ivuxolimab in advanced cancers. TCRdb's copy holds only in-frame clones and misses some; the assay was immunoSEQ multiplex PCR. The data contain tens of thousands of clones, roughly nine tenths of them singletons. The sample in question was CD4+ or CD8+ T cells sorted from blood, obtained in a trial of the OX40 agonist ivuxolimab. The receptors come from an adult with an advanced solid tumor such as melanoma, head and neck, liver or kidney cancer.

The V and J genes are TRBV6-1 and TRBJ2-1, with D perhaps matching TRBD1 (5 bases). Germline CDR1 MNHNS, CDR2 SASEGT. Trimming pared 1 base from V and 12 bases from J, leaving 13 bases between. This CDR3 comprises 13 residues. The CDR3 sequence is CASSEGQGSLQFF. In DNA, the CDR3 is TGTGCCAGCAGTGAAGGTCAGGGAAGTTTGCAGTTCTTC.

The chain combines TRBV5-4 with TRBJ2-5; D unclear. The germline V gene has CDR1 SGHNT and CDR2 YYREEE (reference sequence). V lost 4 bases, J lost 2 bases, and 9 bases lay in between. The CDR3 contains 13 residues. CDR3: CASSPWGQETQYF. The CDR3 coding sequence is TGTGCCAGCAGCCCGTGGGGACAAGAGACCCAGTACTTC.

The rearrangement uses TRBV7-8 and TRBJ2-5; perhaps TRBD2 as D (6 bases). Trimming left V 3 bases short and J 0 bases short, with 14 bases between. CDR3 length: 16 residues. Germline V gene lookup returns CDR1 SGHVS and CDR2 FQNEAQ. CDR3 nucleotide sequence: TGTGCCAGCAGCTTGATTGCGGGATCGTACCAAGAGACCCAGTACTTC. Translating gives CASSLIAGSYQETQYF.

The chain carries TRBV7-9 and TRBJ1-5; 7 positions match TRBD1. Losses at the gene ends were 2 bases for V and 6 bases for J; bases not matched to a gene: 10. CDR1 and CDR2 from the germline V gene are SEHNR and FQNEAQ (reference sequence). CDR3 length: 16 residues. CDR3 DNA: TGTGCCAGCAGCTTATCCGGGCAGGGGGTGAGTCAGCCCCAGCATTTT. It encodes CASSLSGQGVSQPQHF.

CDR3 in DNA: TGCGCCAGCAGCTTGGCTGACGGGTTGAACACTGAAGCTTTCTTT. The encoded protein is CASSLADGLNTEAFF. The chain joins TRBV5-1 to TRBJ1-1; D gene uncertain. V lost 0 bases to trimming and J lost 0 bases, with 9 bases between them. CDR3 length: 15 residues. Germline values: CDR1 SGHRS, CDR2 YFSETQ.

The V and J genes are TRBV18 and TRBJ1-1; D remains ambiguous. The CDR3 length is 14 residues. Germline V gene lookup returns CDR1 KGHSH and CDR2 LQKENI. Trimming removed 3 bases from V and 2 bases from J, with 10 bases in between. In DNA, the CDR3 is TGTGCCAGCTCACCCACGGGAGAAAACACTGAAGCTTTCTTT. Residues: CASSPTGENTEAFF.

The chain has TRBV5-1 and TRBJ1-4; 10 nucleotides line up with TRBD1. This CDR3 spans 14 amino acids. CDR1 is SGHRS, CDR2 YFSETQ, per germline. Trimming removed 4 bases from V and 8 bases from J; junction bases left unmatched: 5. As DNA, the CDR3 is TGCGCCAGCAGCGAGGGACAGGGGCTAGAAAAACTGTTTTTT. Protein product: CASSEGQGLEKLFF.

This sequence joins TRBV9 and TRBJ2-7; weak D call: TRBD2 (6 bases). Germline CDR1 reads SGDLS; CDR2 reads YYNGEE. The CDR3 has 14 residues. V was cut by 2 bases and J by 4 bases, with 13 bases left in between. The DNA of the CDR3 is TGTGCCAGCAGCGTCGGAGGGACCTTTTACGAGCAGTACTTC. This gives the protein CASSVGGTFYEQYF.

The V gene is TRBV5-1, the J gene TRBJ1-1, with 7 positions matching TRBD1. CDR3 length equals 14 residues. V was clipped by 4 bases and J by 1 base; unmatched bases: 4. Looked up from germline, CDR1 is SGHRS and CDR2 is YFSETQ. CDR3 region: CASSGGQTNTEAFF. CDR3 nucleotide sequence: TGCGCCAGCAGCGGGGGACAGACGAACACTGAAGCTTTCTTT.

CDR3 coding DNA: TGTGCCAGTGAAACAGGGTCGGGCTATGGCTACACCTTC. It specifies CASETGSGYGYTF. This sequence joins TRBV13 and TRBJ1-2, with D possibly TRBD1 on 6 matching bases. V lost 9 bases to trimming and J lost 4 bases, with 15 bases between them. CDR3 length: 13 amino acids. CDR1 and CDR2 from the germline V gene are PRHDT and FYEKMQ (reference sequence).

The chain joins TRBV18 to TRBJ2-5; either TRBD1 or TRBD2 may supply D (5 bases each). Germline V gives CDR1 KGHSH, CDR2 LQKENI. CDR3 length: 11 residues. Between the trimmed V and J ends, which lost 8 bases and 5 bases, there was a span of 9 bases. CDR3 residues: CASRGAETQYF. DNA for the CDR3: TGTGCCAGCCGGGGCGCGGAGACCCAGTACTTC.

The chain couples TRBV18 to TRBJ1-2, with D possibly matching TRBD1 (6 bases). The CDR3 runs to 14 residues. The germline CDR1 and CDR2 sequences are KGHSH and LQKENI. Trimming took off 4 bases at V and 4 bases at J, with 13 bases between the two ends. The CDR3 DNA reads as TGTGCCAGCTCACTGGGGGCAAGGAGCTATGGCTACACCTTC. This codes for CASSLGARSYGYTF.

V gene TRBV18 combines with J gene TRBJ2-3; 10 bases are a match to TRBD2. The length of the CDR3 is 16 residues. The trim removed 3 bases at V and 5 bases at J, leaving 8 bases unmatched. The germline CDR1 and CDR2 sequences are KGHSH and LQKENI. CDR3 residues: CASSPQVAGGRDTQYF. The CDR3 DNA follows: TGTGCCAGCTCACCGCAGGTAGCGGGAGGCCGAGATACGCAGTATTTT.

The J gene is TRBJ1-2, the V gene TRBV2; TRBD1 might be the D (6 bases). The CDR3 consists of 12 residues. Germline CDR1 SNHLY, CDR2 FYNNEI. V lost 4 bases, J lost 6 bases, and 9 bases lay in between. In DNA form, the CDR3 reads TGTGCCAGCAGTGTGCAGGGGAATGGCTACACCTTC. Translation: CASSVQGNGYTF.

The chain couples TRBV9 to TRBJ2-3; 7 bases are shared with TRBD1. Per the germline V gene, CDR1 is SGDLS and CDR2 is YYNGEE. The CDR3 contains 18 residues. V dropped 0 bases and J dropped 2; count of bases not matched to a gene: 12. The CDR3 reads CASSVGPGTVNPTDTQYF. As DNA, the CDR3 is TGTGCCAGCAGCGTAGGTCCCGGGACAGTAAACCCCACAGATACGCAGTATTTT.

The chain uses TRBV4-2 and TRBJ1-3; 8 positions agree with TRBD1. This CDR3 comprises 16 residues. With V trimmed by 4 bases and J by 0 bases, 5 bases remained unmatched. The germline CDR1 and CDR2 sequences are LGHNA and YNFKEQ. CDR3: CASSRGQGSSGNTIYF. The CDR3 DNA follows: TGTGCCAGCAGCCGTGGACAGGGCAGCTCTGGAAACACCATATATTTT.

The chain recombines TRBV28 with TRBJ1-2; 8 positions match TRBD1. The germline V gene encodes CDR1 MDHEN and CDR2 SYDVKM. The J segment lost 0 bases and the V segment lost 11 bases, leaving 2 bases of the junction unmatched. The CDR3 sequence is 12 residues long. The chain's CDR3 is CAAGGANYGYTF. Here the CDR3 DNA reads TGTGCCGCAGGGGGCGCTAACTATGGCTACACCTTC.